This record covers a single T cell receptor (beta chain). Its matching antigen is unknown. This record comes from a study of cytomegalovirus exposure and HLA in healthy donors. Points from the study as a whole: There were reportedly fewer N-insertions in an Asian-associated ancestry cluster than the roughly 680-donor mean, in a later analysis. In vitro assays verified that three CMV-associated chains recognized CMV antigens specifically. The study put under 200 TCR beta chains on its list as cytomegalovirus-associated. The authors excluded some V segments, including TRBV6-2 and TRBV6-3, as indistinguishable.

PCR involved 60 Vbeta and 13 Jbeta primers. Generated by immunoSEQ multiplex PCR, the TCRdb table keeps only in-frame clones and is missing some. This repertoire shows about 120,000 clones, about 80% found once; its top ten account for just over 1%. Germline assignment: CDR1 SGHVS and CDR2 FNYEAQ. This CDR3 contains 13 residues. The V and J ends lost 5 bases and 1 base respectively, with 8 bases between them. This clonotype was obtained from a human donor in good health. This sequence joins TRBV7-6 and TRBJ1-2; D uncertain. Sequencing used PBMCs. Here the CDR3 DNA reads TGTGCCAGCAGCCCTACGGTTAACTATGGCTACACCTTC. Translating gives CASSPTVNYGYTF. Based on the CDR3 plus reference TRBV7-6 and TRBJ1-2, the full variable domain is GAGVSQSPRYKVTKRGQDVALRCDPISGHVSLYWYRQALGQGPEFLTYFNYEAQQDKSGLPNDRFSAERPEGSISTLTIQRTEQRDSAMYRCASSPTVNYGYTFGSGTRLTVV.